These 11 T cell receptor beta chains were all obtained from the same sample, sequenced in a study of control samples from healthy donors and cancer patients. Profiled with immunoSEQ multiplex PCR; TCRdb holds only in-frame clones, not every one. The sample includes 35,000 to 50,000 clones, approximately 87% seen only once; the top ten take roughly 10%. The sequencing sample was made of PBMCs. The receptors were gathered from a woman aged 55-70 years with lung cancer.

This clone showed up just once. Sequence at one end of the junction differs from germline and may be a read error. This chain uses TRBV27 with TRBJ2-7, with 7 bases aligning to TRBD2. The CDR3 is 17 residues long. Germline V gene data show CDR1 as MNHEY and CDR2 as SMNVEV (reference sequence). CDR3 nucleotides: TGTGCCAGCGGTTTATATTTCGTCGCTAGCGGATCCTACGAGCAGTACTTC. This encodes CASGLYFVASGSYEQYF.

The V and J genes are TRBV27 and TRBJ1-1; TRBD1 matches 8 bases. Germline V gene data show CDR1 as MNHEY and CDR2 as SMNVEV (reference sequence). J was trimmed by 5 bases and V by 5 bases; bases with no gene match: 7. The CDR3 totals 14 residues. CDR3 region: CASSVTTGGTEAFF. CDR3 in DNA: TGTGCCAGCAGTGTCACTACAGGGGGGACTGAAGCTTTCTTT.

The gene calls are TRBV11-3 and TRBJ2-3, with 9 bases that match TRBD2. V gave up 5 bases and J gave up 2 bases; unmatched junction bases: 11. In germline, CDR1 is SGHNT, CDR2 YENEEA. This CDR3 has 17 residues. The CDR3 loop is CASSQGSSGIPTDTQYF. Written as DNA, the CDR3 is TGTGCCAGCAGCCAAGGGTCTAGCGGGATACCCACAGATACGCAGTATTTT.

V gene TRBV5-1 combines with J gene TRBJ2-3, with D perhaps assigned TRBD1 or TRBD2 (6 bases each). Deletions cut 3 bases from V and 1 base from J, with 9 bases between. From germline, CDR1 is SGHRS and CDR2 YFSETQ. The CDR3 is 14 residues long. CDR3 nucleotides: TGCGCCAGCAGCTCGGGGGCGGGCACAGATACGCAGTATTTT. It yields the protein CASSSGAGTDTQYF.

The V gene is TRBV30, the J gene TRBJ1-1; 7 nucleotides align to TRBD1. The germline gives CDR1 GTSNPN, CDR2 SVGIG (reference sequence). V gave up 4 bases and J gave up 1 base; unmatched junction bases: 21. CDR3 length equals 19 residues. The CDR3 sequence: CAWNPLSSALDRENTEAFF. The DNA of the CDR3 is TGTGCCTGGAATCCTCTAAGCTCCGCGTTAGACAGGGAGAACACTGAAGCTTTCTTT.

V and J are TRBV6-2 or TRBV6-3 and TRBJ1-4; tentative D call: TRBD1 (5 bases). The CDR3 has 15 amino acids. Looked up from germline, CDR1 is MNHEY and CDR2 is SVGEGT. The V end was cut by 4 bases, the J end by 4 bases, with 13 bases between. CDR3 bases: TGTGCCAGCAGTTCGGCGGGGGTGGTTAATGAAAAACTGTTTTTT. Its protein is CASSSAGVVNEKLFF.

The chain employs TRBV4-2 and TRBJ2-5, with a possible D match to TRBD1 (6 bases). This CDR3 contains 15 residues. Germline CDR1 and CDR2: LGHNA and YNFKEQ. V dropped 1 base and J dropped 5 bases, with 14 bases sitting between them. The CDR3 DNA follows: TGTGCCAGCAGCCAAGTGGTGGGGGCCAAGGAGACCCAGTACTTC. This sequence encodes CASSQVVGAKETQYF.

The chain carries TRBV29-1 and TRBJ2-5, with D maybe TRBD2 (5 bases). The CDR3 loop spans 12 amino acids. Germline values: CDR1 SQVTM, CDR2 ANQGSEA. The V and J ends lost 0 bases and 7 bases respectively, with 9 bases between them. The CDR3 nucleotides are TGCAGCGTTGAAGATCGGGGATGGACCCAGTACTTC. This codes for CSVEDRGWTQYF.

The chain uses TRBV7-3 and TRBJ2-1, with TRBD2 matching over 10 bases. Germline CDR1 SGHTA, CDR2 FQGTGA. The CDR3 consists of 16 residues. V trimming: 5 bases; J trimming: 7 bases; junction bases outside the gene matches: 11. CDR3 DNA sequence: TGTGCCAGCAGCACAATAAGCGGGAGGGAGTCTAATGAGCAGTTCTTC. Translation gives CASSTISGRESNEQFF.

The V call is TRBV27, the J call TRBJ1-4; D not certain. Trimming stripped 4 bases from V and 0 bases from J, with 3 bases between. Germline CDR1 and CDR2: MNHEY and SMNVEV (reference sequence). The CDR3 loop spans 13 amino acids. The CDR3 spells CASSSATNEKLFF. CDR3 nucleotides: TGTGCCAGCAGTTCAGCAACTAATGAAAAACTGTTTTTT. The whole variable domain, remainder taken from reference TRBV27 and TRBJ1-4, is EAQVTQNPRYLITVTGKKLTVTCSQNMNHEYMSWYRQDPGLGLRQIYYSMNVEVTDKGDVPEGYKVSRKEKRNFPLILESPSPNQTSLYFCASSSATNEKLFFGSGTQLSVL.

This chain connects TRBV4-3 to TRBJ1-1; 7 bases agree with TRBD1. CDR1 LGHNA and CDR2 YSLEER come from the germline V gene. The CDR3 loop spans 17 amino acids. V gave up 4 bases and J gave up 1 base; unmatched junction bases: 12. The CDR3 DNA sequence: TGCGCCAGCAGCCTGTTCGGACAGGACCAGGGGAACACTGAAGCTTTCTTT. Translated, it gives CASSLFGQDQGNTEAFF.